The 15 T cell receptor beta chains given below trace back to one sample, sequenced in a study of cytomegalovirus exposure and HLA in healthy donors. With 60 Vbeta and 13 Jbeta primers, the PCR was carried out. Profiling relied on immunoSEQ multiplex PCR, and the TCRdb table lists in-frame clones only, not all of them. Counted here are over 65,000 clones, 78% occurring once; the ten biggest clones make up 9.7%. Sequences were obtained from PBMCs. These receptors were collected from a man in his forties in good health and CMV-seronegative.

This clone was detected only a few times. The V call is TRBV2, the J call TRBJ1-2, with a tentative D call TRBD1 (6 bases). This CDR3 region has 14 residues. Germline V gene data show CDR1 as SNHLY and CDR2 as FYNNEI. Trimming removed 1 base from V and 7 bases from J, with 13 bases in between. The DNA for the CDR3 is TGTGCCAGCAGTGAAGAAGTTCCAGGGGCTGGCTACACCTTC. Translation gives CASSEEVPGAGYTF. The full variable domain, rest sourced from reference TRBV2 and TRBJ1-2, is EPEVTQTPSHQVTQMGQEVILRCVPISNHLYFYWYRQILGQKVEFLVSFYNNEISEKSEIFDDQFSVERPDGSNFTLKIRSTKLEDSAMYFCASSEEVPGAGYTFGSGTRLTVV.

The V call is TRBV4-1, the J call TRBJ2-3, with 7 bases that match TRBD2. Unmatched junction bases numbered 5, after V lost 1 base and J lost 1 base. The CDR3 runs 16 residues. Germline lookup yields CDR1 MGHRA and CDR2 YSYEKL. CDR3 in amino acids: CASSQAGTTRTDTQYF. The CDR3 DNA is TGCGCCAGCAGCCAAGCCGGGACTACCCGCACAGATACGCAGTATTTT.

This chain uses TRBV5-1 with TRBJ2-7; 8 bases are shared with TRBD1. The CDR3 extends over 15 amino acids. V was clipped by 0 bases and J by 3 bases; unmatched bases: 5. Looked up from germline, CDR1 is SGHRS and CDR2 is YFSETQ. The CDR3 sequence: CASSLGGTGLYEQYF. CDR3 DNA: TGCGCCAGCAGCTTGGGAGGGACAGGTCTCTACGAGCAGTACTTC. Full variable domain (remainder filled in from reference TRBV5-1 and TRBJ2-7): KAGVTQTPRYLIKTRGQQVTLSCSPISGHRSVSWYQQTPGQGLQFLFEYFSETQRNKGNFPGRFSGRQFSNSRSEMNVSTLELGDSALYLCASSLGGTGLYEQYFGPGTRLTVT.

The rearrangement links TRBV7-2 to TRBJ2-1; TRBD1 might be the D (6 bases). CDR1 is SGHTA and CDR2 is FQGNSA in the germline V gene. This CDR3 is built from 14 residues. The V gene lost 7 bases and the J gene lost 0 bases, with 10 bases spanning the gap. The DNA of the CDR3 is TGTGCCAGCAACAGGGAGAGCTCCTACAATGAGCAGTTCTTC. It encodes CASNRESSYNEQFF.

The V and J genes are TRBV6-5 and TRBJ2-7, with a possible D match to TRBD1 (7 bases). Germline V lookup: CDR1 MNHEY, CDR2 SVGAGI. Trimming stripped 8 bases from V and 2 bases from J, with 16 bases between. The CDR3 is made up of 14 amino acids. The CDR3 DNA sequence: TGTGCCAGCTCCGAAGGGGGGACAGCCTACGAGCAGTACTTC. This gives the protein CASSEGGTAYEQYF.

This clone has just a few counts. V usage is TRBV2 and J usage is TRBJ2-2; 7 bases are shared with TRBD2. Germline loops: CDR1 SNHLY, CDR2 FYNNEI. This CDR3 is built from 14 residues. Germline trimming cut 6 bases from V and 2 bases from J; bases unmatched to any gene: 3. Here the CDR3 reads CASRGGSNTGELFF. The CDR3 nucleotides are TGTGCCAGCAGGGGGGGGTCCAACACCGGGGAGCTGTTTTTT.

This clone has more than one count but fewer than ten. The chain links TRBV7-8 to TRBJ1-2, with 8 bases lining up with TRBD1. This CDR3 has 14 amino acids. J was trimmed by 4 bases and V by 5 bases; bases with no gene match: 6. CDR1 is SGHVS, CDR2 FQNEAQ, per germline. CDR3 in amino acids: CASSVGQASYGYTF. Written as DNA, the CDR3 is TGTGCCAGCAGCGTGGGACAGGCATCCTATGGCTACACCTTC.

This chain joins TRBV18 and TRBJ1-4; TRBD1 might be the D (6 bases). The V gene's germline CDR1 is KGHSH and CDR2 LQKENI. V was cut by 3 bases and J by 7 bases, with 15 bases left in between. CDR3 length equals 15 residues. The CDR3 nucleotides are TGTGCCAGCTCACCGGCCCGGACAGACGGTGAAAAACTGTTTTTT. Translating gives CASSPARTDGEKLFF. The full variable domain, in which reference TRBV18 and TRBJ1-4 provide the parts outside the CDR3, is NAGVMQNPRHLVRRRGQEARLRCSPMKGHSHVYWYRQLPEEGLKFMVYLQKENIIDESGMPKERFSAEFPKEGPSILRIQQVVRGDSAAYFCASSPARTDGEKLFFGSGTQLSVL.

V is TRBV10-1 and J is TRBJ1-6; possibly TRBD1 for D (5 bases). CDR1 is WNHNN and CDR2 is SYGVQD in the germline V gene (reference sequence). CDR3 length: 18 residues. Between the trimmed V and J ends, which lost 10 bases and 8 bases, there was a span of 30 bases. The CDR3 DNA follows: TGCGCCACCTTATGGGGGGGACCGGATACCTCTAGGGATTCACCCCTCCACTTT. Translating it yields CATLWGGPDTSRDSPLHF.

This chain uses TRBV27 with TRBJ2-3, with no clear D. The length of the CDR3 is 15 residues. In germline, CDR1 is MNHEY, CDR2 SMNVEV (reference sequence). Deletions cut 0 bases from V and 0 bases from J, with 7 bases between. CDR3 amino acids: CASSLSPGSTDTQYF. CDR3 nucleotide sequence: TGTGCCAGCAGTTTATCACCCGGGAGCACAGATACGCAGTATTTT.

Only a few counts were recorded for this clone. This chain's CDR3 is CASSPGWPAGSSYNEQFF. DNA of the CDR3: TGTGCCAGCAGCCCCGGGTGGCCAGCGGGAAGCTCCTACAATGAGCAGTTCTTC. V is TRBV11-3 and J is TRBJ2-1, with 7 nucleotides matching TRBD2. The CDR3 loop spans 18 amino acids. Germline V gene sequence: CDR1 SGHNT, CDR2 YENEEA. Unmatched junction bases numbered 13, after V lost 5 bases and J lost 0 bases. The variable domain in full, with the rest retrieved from reference TRBV11-3 and TRBJ2-1, is EAGVVQSPRYKIIEKKQPVAFWCNPISGHNTLYWYLQNLGQGPELLIRYENEEAVDDSQLPKDRFSAERLKGVDSTLKIQPAELGDSAVYLCASSPGWPAGSSYNEQFFGPGTRLTVL.

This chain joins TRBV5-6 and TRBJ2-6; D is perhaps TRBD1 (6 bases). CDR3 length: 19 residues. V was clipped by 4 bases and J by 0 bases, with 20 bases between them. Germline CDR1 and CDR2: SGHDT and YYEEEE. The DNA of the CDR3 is TGTGCCAGCAGCGCATCCAGGGGACCCCCTCACTCTGGGGCCAACGTCCTGACTTTC. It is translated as CASSASRGPPHSGANVLTF.

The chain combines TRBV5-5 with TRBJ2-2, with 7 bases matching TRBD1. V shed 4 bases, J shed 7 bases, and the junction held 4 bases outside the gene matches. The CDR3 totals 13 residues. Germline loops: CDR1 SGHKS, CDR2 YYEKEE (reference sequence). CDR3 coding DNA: TGTGCCAGCAGCGCGACAGGGTACGGGGAGCTGTTTTTT. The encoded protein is CASSATGYGELFF.

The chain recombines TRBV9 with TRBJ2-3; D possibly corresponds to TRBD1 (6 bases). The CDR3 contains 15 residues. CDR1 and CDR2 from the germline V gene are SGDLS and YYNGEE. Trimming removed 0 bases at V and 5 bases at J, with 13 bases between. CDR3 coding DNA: TGTGCCAGCAGCGTAGTGGCAGGGGCGGGAGATACGCAGTATTTT. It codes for CASSVVAGAGDTQYF.

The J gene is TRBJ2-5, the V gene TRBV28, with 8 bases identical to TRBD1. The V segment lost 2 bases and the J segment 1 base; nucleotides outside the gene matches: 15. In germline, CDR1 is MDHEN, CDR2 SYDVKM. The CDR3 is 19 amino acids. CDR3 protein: CASSLGTGRPRGLQETQYF. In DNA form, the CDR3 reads TGTGCCAGCAGTTTAGGGACAGGCCGACCTAGGGGACTCCAAGAGACCCAGTACTTC.